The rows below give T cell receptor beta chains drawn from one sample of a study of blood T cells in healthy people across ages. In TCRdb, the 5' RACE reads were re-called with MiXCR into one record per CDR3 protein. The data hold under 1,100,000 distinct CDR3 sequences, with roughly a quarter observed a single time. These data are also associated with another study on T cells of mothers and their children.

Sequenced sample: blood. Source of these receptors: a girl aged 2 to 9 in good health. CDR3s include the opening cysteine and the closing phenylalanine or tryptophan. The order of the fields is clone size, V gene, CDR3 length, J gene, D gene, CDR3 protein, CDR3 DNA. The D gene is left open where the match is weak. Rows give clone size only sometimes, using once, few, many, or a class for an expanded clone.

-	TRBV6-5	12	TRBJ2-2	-	CASREETGELFF	TGTGCCAGCAGGGAGGAAACCGGGGAGCTGTTTTTT
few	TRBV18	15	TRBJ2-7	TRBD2	CASSPRGDADHEQYF	TGTGCCAGCTCACCTCGGGGGGATGCGGACCACGAGCAGTACTTC
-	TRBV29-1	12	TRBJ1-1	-	CSVEVAGTEAFF	TGCAGCGTTGAAGTGGCGGGCACTGAAGCTTTCTTT
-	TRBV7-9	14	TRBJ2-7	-	CASSFELKSYEQYF	TGTGCCAGCAGCTTTGAGCTAAAATCCTACGAGCAGTACTTC
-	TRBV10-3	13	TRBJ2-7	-	CATKGLSNYEQYF	TGTGCCACCAAGGGGTTATCCAACTACGAGCAGTACTTC
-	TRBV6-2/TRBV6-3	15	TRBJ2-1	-	CASSYSRTTDNEQFF	TGTGCCAGCAGTTATTCTCGCACGACCGACAATGAGCAGTTCTTC
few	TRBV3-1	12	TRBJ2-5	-	CASLGVTETQYF	TGTGCCAGCTTAGGGGTTACGGAGACCCAGTACTTC
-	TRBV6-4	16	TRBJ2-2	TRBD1	CASSDFYRGEAGELFF	TGTGCCAGCAGTGATTTTTACAGGGGAGAGGCCGGGGAGCTGTTTTTT
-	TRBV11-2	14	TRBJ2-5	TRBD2	CASGLAGWGETQYF	TGTGCCAGCGGCTTAGCGGGCTGGGGCGAGACCCAGTACTTC
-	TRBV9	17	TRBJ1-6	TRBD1	CASSATGLLSYNSPLHF	TGTGCCAGCAGCGCGACAGGGCTACTCTCCTATAATTCACCCCTCCACTTT
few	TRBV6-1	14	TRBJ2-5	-	CASSEPLQRETQYF	TGTGCCAGCAGTGAACCCCTGCAGAGAGAGACCCAGTACTTC
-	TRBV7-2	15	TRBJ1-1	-	CASSPRGGGSTEAFF	TGTGCCAGCAGCCCCCGAGGCGGAGGGAGCACTGAAGCTTTCTTT
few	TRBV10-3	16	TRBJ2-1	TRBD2	CAISRTSGRNVREQFF	TGTGCCATCAGCAGGACTAGCGGGAGAAATGTTCGCGAGCAGTTCTTC
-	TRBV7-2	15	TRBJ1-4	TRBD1	CASSSNRGRNEKLFF	TGTGCCAGCAGCTCAAACAGGGGAAGGAATGAAAAACTGTTTTTT
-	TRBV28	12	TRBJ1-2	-	CASSFQLYGYTF	TGTGCCAGCAGTTTTCAGCTGTATGGCTACACCTTC
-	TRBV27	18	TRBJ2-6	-	CASSLGGYFSSGANVLTF	TGTGCCAGCAGTTTAGGGGGGTACTTTAGCTCTGGGGCCAACGTCCTGACTTTC
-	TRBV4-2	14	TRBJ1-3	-	CASSLQAAGNTIYF	TGTGCCAGCAGCCTGCAAGCCGCCGGAAACACCATATATTTT
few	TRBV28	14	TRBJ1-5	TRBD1	CASSPSRGLQPQHF	TGTGCCAGCAGTCCTTCCAGGGGGCTCCAGCCCCAGCATTTT
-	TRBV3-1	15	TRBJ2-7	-	CASSQEARSSYEQYF	TGTGCCAGCAGCCAAGAAGCGAGGAGCTCCTACGAGCAGTACTTC
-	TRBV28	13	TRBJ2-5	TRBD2	CAILGTRKETQYF	TGTGCCATACTCGGGACTAGGAAGGAGACCCAGTACTTC
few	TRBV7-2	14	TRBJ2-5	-	CASTKERGQETQYF	TGTGCCAGCACTAAAGAGAGGGGTCAAGAGACCCAGTACTTC
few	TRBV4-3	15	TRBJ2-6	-	CASSQDASGANVLTF	TGCGCCAGCAGCCAAGATGCCTCTGGGGCCAACGTCCTGACTTTC
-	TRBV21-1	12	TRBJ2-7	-	CASSKAHDEQYF	TGTGCCAGCAGCAAAGCACATGACGAGCAGTACTTC
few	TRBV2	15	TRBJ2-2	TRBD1	CASCSRGHNTGELFF	TGTGCCAGCTGCAGTAGGGGGCACAACACCGGGGAGCTGTTTTTT
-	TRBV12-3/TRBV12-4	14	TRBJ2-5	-	CASSLSAAEETQYF	TGTGCCAGCAGTTTGTCCGCGGCAGAAGAGACCCAGTACTTC
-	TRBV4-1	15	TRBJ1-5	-	CASSQVGGRNQPQHF	TGCGCCAGCAGCCAAGTCGGCGGGCGAAATCAGCCCCAGCATTTT
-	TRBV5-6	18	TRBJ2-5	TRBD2	CASSSRASGYLHQETQYF	TGTGCCAGCAGCTCCCGGGCTAGCGGGTATTTGCACCAAGAGACCCAGTACTTC
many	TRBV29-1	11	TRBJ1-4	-	CSVGRGEKLFF	TGCAGCGTTGGTCGCGGTGAAAAACTGTTTTTT
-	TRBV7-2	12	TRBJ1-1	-	CASSKGGTEAFF	TGTGCCAGCAGCAAGGGGGGCACTGAAGCTTTCTTT